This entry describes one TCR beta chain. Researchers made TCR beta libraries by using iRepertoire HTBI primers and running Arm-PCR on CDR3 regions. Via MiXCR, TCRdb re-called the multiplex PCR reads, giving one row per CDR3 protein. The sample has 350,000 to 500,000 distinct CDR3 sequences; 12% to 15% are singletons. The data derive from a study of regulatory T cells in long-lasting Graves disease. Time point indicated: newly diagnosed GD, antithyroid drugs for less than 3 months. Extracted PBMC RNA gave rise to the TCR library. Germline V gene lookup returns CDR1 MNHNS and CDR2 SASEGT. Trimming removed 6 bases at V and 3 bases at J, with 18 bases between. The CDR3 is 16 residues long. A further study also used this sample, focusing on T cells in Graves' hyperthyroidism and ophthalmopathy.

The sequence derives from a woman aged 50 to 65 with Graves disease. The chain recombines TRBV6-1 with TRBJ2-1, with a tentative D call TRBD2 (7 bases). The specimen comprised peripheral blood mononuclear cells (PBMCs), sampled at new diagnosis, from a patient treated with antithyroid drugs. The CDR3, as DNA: TGTGCCAGCAGAACAGGGTCGGGAGGTTACTACAATGAGCAGTTCTTC. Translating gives CASRTGSGGYYNEQFF.